This T cell receptor (beta chain) was sequenced during a study of low-dose radiotherapy and immunotherapy resistance in tumors (dated by TCRdb to between 2021 and 2023). In terms of the full investigation: Patients in Cohort 1 were given 0.5 Gy per fraction every 2 weeks, and the prescribed total PTV dose was 6.5 Gy. Intravenous cyclophosphamide at 200 mg/m2 was administered every two weeks, one day ahead of each radiation and immunotherapy administration. Patients were given nivolumab as a 240 mg flat dose every two weeks and ipilimumab at 1 mg/kg every six weeks, with both drugs delivered intravenously. The trial did not randomize participants into treatment groups. Patients took aspirin 300 mg orally once daily for four cycles, starting on cycle 1 day 1. Cohort 2 received 1 Gy per fraction every two weeks, with a total of 13 Gy over 26 weeks. Eight patients were included in the translational analysis, namely three from the first dose cohort plus the first five from the second dose cohort.

The sample's time point, from its label and the paper: before trial treatment. The donors took part in RACIN, a single-arm, phase I, dose-escalation trial that combined nivolumab, ipilimumab, aspirin, low-dose cyclophosphamide and low-dose radiotherapy. Patients were eligible if they had advanced solid tumors that were TIL-negative. The germline V gene sets CDR1 to SGHTA and CDR2 to FQGNSA. V gives up 1 base and J gives up 0 bases, and the segment between their germline ends measures 6 bases. The CDR3 contains 15 residues, cysteine and phenylalanine counted. Only the CDR3 part of the read is kept: 45 bases, read in frame from the first base. TCRdb lists the instrument as Illumina HiSeq 2500. First-strand cDNA was synthesized using Superscript III and a set of TRAV- and TRBV-specific primers, so that both TCRalpha and TCRbeta chains were covered. TCRs were amplified with Phusion for 20 PCR cycles, with a constant-region primer paired with the adapter attached to the V primers. Isolated mRNA was amplified with the MessageAmp II aRNA Amplification Kit, using an approximately 17-hour in vitro transcription at 37°C. The Dynabeads mRNA DIRECT Purification Kit was used to isolate mRNA for TCR sequencing. Indexed Illumina adapters were added in a second Phusion PCR of around 27 cycles, and the PCR products were purified with AMPure XP beads. From the authors' description of their analysis: Custom Perl scripts pooled TCR sequences encoding the same protein, removed out-of-frame sequences and computed each clonotype's abundance. TCR sequences supported by only a single read were excluded from analysis. The metrics used to describe the repertoires included Shannon entropy, Gini index, clonality, richness, and the frequency of TCRs shared between repertoires. TCRdb reanalyzed the raw reads on its own, using fastp at Q25 for trimming and MiXCR for clone calling, and kept in-frame beta chains. Rows with a matching CDR3 protein are joined into one entry that keeps the most common DNA and genes. Clone size and V and J calls follow TCRdb, not the original study. In all, the sample holds tens of thousands of distinct CDR3 sequences, and 15% to 20% of those were seen once. The ten biggest clones cover 2.8% of the sample.

This clonotype was detected once. Its antigen is still unknown. A much larger clonotype is one base distant, so this may be a read error. This receptor was taken from a male donor with prostate cancer. Sequenced material: PBMCs, taken before treatment. Recombination linked TRBV7-2 to TRBJ1-4; no D segment can be confidently identified. The nucleotide sequence reads as follows: TGTGCCAGCAGCTTAGTGGGGACAACTAATGAAAAACTGTTTTTT. Its translation reads: CASSLVGTTNEKLFF.